The 13 T cell receptor beta chains below all came from one sample that was sequenced in a study of blood T cell repertoires in COVID-19. Here immunoSEQ multiplex PCR was the method, and the copy in TCRdb shows in-frame clones only, minus some. The table lists 200,000 or so clones, around 85% of them singletons. The sample consisted of peripheral blood. All receptors come from a person between 70 and 80 years old with COVID-19, enrolled during active disease.

A note on this clone: A read error may account for a junction end that differs from germline. This sequence joins TRBV7-3 and TRBJ1-1; tentative D call: TRBD1 (5 bases). CDR3 length equals 13 residues. The germline V gene encodes CDR1 SGHTA and CDR2 FQGTGA. The CDR3 is CASSSQGGERGRW. Here the CDR3 DNA reads TGTGCCAGCAGCTCCCAGGGAGGGGAGAGAGGAAGGTGG.

A single count supports this clone. The rearrangement joins TRBV18 to TRBJ2-7; tentative D call: TRBD2 (5 bases). V lost 5 bases and J 3 bases, leaving 11 bases between the germline ends. Germline lookup yields CDR1 KGHSH and CDR2 LQKENI. The CDR3 contains 13 residues. CDR3 sequence (DNA): TGTGCCAGCTCATCGTCCGGGGTCTACGAGCAGTACTTC. This codes for CASSSSGVYEQYF. The whole variable domain, filled in from reference TRBV18 and TRBJ2-7, reads NAGVMQNPRHLVRRRGQEARLRCSPMKGHSHVYWYRQLPEEGLKFMVYLQKENIIDESGMPKERFSAEFPKEGPSILRIQQVVRGDSAAYFCASSSSGVYEQYFGPGTRLTVT.

The CDR3 sequence is CASSQVQANTGELFF. The CDR3 bases are TGTGCCAGCAGCCAAGTGCAGGCGAACACCGGGGAGCTGTTTTTT. This chain joins TRBV14 and TRBJ2-2; no definite D call. Germline-derived CDR1 and CDR2 are SGHDN and FVKESK. Trimming removed 1 base from V and 0 bases from J, with 6 bases in between. The CDR3 contains 15 residues. Together with reference TRBV14 and TRBJ2-2, the CDR3 gives the full variable domain: EAGVTQFPSHSVIEKGQTVTLRCDPISGHDNLYWYRRVMGKEIKFLLHFVKESKQDESGMPNNRFLAERTGGTYSTLKVQPAELEDSGVYFCASSQVQANTGELFFGEGSRLTVL.

The rearrangement joins TRBV28 to TRBJ1-6, with a tentative D call TRBD1 (5 bases). The CDR3 has 18 amino acids. V gave up 5 bases and J gave up 0 bases, with 17 bases separating them. CDR1 MDHEN and CDR2 SYDVKM come from the germline V gene. The CDR3 protein is CASSTYGGGSSYNSPLHF. In nucleotides, the CDR3 is TGTGCCAGCAGTACTTATGGGGGGGGGAGCTCCTATAATTCACCCCTCCACTTT.

J is TRBJ2-4 and V is TRBV14; weak D call: TRBD1 (6 bases). The CDR3 consists of 13 residues. The ends were cut back, 3 bases at V and 4 bases at J, with 7 bases in the middle. CDR1 is SGHDN, CDR2 FVKESK, per germline. The CDR3 region has the DNA TGTGCCAGCAGCCACGGACAGAAAAACATTCAGTACTTC. The encoded protein is CASSHGQKNIQYF.

The V gene is TRBV7-2, the J gene TRBJ2-1; 10 positions match TRBD1. The CDR3 covers 14 residues. Germline values: CDR1 SGHTA, CDR2 FQGNSA. Trimming at V came to 4 bases and at J to 7 bases, leaving 4 bases not matched to a gene. CDR3 amino acids: CASSSMGQGNEQFF. The CDR3 coding sequence is TGTGCCAGCAGCTCGATGGGACAGGGGAATGAGCAGTTCTTC.

This clone is deemed medium-sized. The sample carries other DNA sequences with the same CDR3. The chain uses TRBV7-2 and TRBJ2-5; tentative D call: TRBD1 (5 bases). In germline, CDR1 is SGHTA, CDR2 FQGNSA. V lost 2 bases to trimming and J lost 5 bases, with 9 bases between them. The CDR3 is 13 residues long. CDR3 sequence (DNA): TGTGCCAGCAGCTTAACAGGCGGTGAGACCCAGTACTTC. This gives the protein CASSLTGGETQYF.

The chain recombines TRBV9 with TRBJ2-5; D gene ambiguous. CDR1 is SGDLS, CDR2 YYNGEE, per germline. V was trimmed by 3 bases and J by 1 base, leaving 10 bases between them. The CDR3 totals 14 residues. Written as DNA, the CDR3 is TGTGCCAGCAGCGGAGGTAGAGTCCAAGAGACCCAGTACTTC. Protein: CASSGGRVQETQYF.

The genes are TRBV6-5 and TRBJ2-3; 7 nucleotides match TRBD2. The germline gives CDR1 MNHEY, CDR2 SVGAGI. The length of the CDR3 is 15 residues. The J segment lost 2 bases and the V segment lost 0 bases, leaving 2 bases of the junction unmatched. The CDR3 loop reads CASSYSAGVTDTQYF. CDR3 coding DNA: TGTGCCAGCAGTTACTCGGCGGGGGTCACAGATACGCAGTATTTT.

The chain is built from TRBV19 and TRBJ2-7; D is unclear. This CDR3 has 13 amino acids. Germline CDR1 and CDR2: LNHDA and SQIVND (reference sequence). The V and J ends lost 4 bases and 6 bases respectively, with 13 bases between them. The CDR3 reads CASSNSLVGEQYF. CDR3 DNA: TGTGCCAGTAGTAACTCCCTAGTAGGCGAGCAGTACTTC.

The chain couples TRBV5-4 to TRBJ2-5; perhaps TRBD1 as D (5 bases). Trimming stripped 2 bases from V and 1 base from J, with 9 bases between. The CDR3 sequence is 14 residues long. CDR1 and CDR2 from the germline V gene are SGHNT and YYREEE (reference sequence). In nucleotides, the CDR3 is TGTGCCAGCAGCTTCCAGGGATTCCAAGAGACCCAGTACTTC. Amino acids: CASSFQGFQETQYF.

V usage is TRBV6-2 or TRBV6-3 and J usage is TRBJ1-1, with 7 bases identical to TRBD1. This CDR3 is built from 16 residues. Germline CDR1 MNHEY, CDR2 SVGEGT. The J segment lost 3 bases and the V segment lost 5 bases, leaving 12 bases of the junction unmatched. The DNA for the CDR3 is TGTGCCAGCAGTCTTCCACCAGACAGGGTGGACACTGAAGCTTTCTTT. The encoded protein is CASSLPPDRVDTEAFF.

This rearrangement joins TRBV5-6 to TRBJ2-3; no firm D call. The ends were cut back, 1 base at V and 0 bases at J, with 9 bases in the middle. Germline V gives CDR1 SGHDT, CDR2 YYEEEE. This CDR3 has 15 amino acids. In DNA form, the CDR3 reads TGTGCCAGCAGCTTGAGTCTAGTTAGCACAGATACGCAGTATTTT. It codes for CASSLSLVSTDTQYF.